The 15 T cell receptor beta chains below come from one sample, sequenced in a study of blood T cells in healthy people across ages. A second about 6 to 11 cycle PCR used barcoded and J-beta primers. TCRdb processed the 5' RACE reads anew with MiXCR; each CDR3 protein has one entry. The sample holds over a million distinct CDR3 sequences, 42% seen once. The sample was blood. The receptors derive from a woman aged 18-29 years in good health.

The chain couples TRBV27 to TRBJ1-5, with a possible D match to TRBD1 (6 bases). Per the germline V gene, CDR1 is MNHEY and CDR2 is SMNVEV (reference sequence). This CDR3 is built from 17 residues. V dropped 5 bases and J dropped 0 bases, with 17 bases sitting between them. CDR3 amino acids: CASSPRDRRHSNQPQHF. The CDR3 DNA follows: TGTGCCAGCAGTCCCCGCGACAGGAGGCATAGCAATCAGCCCCAGCATTTT.

V gene TRBV2 combines with J gene TRBJ2-7; TRBD2 matches at 15 bases. The CDR3 length is 18 residues. The germline gives CDR1 SNHLY, CDR2 FYNNEI. Trimming took 4 bases from V and 0 from J; bases not matched to a gene: 7. The DNA for the CDR3 is TGTGCCAGCAGTGTTCAAGGGGGACTAGCGGGGGGCTCCTACGAGCAGTACTTC. This translates into CASSVQGGLAGGSYEQYF.

The chain carries TRBV29-1 and TRBJ2-7; a possible D gene is TRBD1 (5 bases). Germline loops: CDR1 SQVTM, CDR2 ANQGSEA. Trimming cost V 3 bases and J 8 bases, with 17 bases left between them. The CDR3 is made up of 13 amino acids. The CDR3 is CSVERQGSRQQYF. CDR3 bases: TGCAGCGTTGAGAGGCAGGGCAGTAGGCAGCAGTACTTC.

The V and J genes are TRBV3-1 and TRBJ2-7; D unresolved. CDR1 LGHDT and CDR2 YNNKEL come from the germline V gene (reference sequence). Trimming removed 1 base at V and 2 bases at J, with 9 bases between. The CDR3 covers 14 residues. The CDR3 DNA reads TGTGCCAGCAGCCAAGGGACCCCTCCCTACGAGCAGTACTTC. It is translated as CASSQGTPPYEQYF.

This clonotype occurred a few times. This chain connects TRBV7-9 to TRBJ1-1, with D maybe TRBD1 (5 bases). This CDR3 contains 13 residues. Germline V CDR1 and CDR2: SEHNR, FQNEAQ (reference sequence). V was pared by 7 bases and J by 7 bases, with 16 bases between. The CDR3 is CASTEGKRGEAFF. Here the CDR3 DNA reads TGTGCCAGCACTGAGGGCAAAAGGGGTGAAGCTTTCTTT.

The chain uses TRBV29-1 and TRBJ2-1; no definite D call. CDR1 is SQVTM and CDR2 is ANQGSEA in the germline V gene. The CDR3 contains 13 residues. V was cut by 4 bases and J by 3 bases, with 10 bases left in between. The CDR3 DNA follows: TGCAGCGTTGGGTGGGGAAACTACAATGAGCAGTTCTTC. This sequence encodes CSVGWGNYNEQFF.

The rearrangement joins TRBV7-9 to TRBJ2-7, with a tentative D call TRBD2 (5 bases). V was shortened by 5 bases and J by 7 bases, with 15 bases between the two germline ends. The CDR3 is made up of 13 amino acids. Looked up from germline, CDR1 is SEHNR and CDR2 is FQNEAQ (reference sequence). The CDR3 sequence: CASSPRTLDEQYF. The CDR3 bases are TGTGCCAGCAGCCCAAGGACTTTGGATGAGCAGTACTTC. Full variable domain (rest looked up from reference TRBV7-9 and TRBJ2-7): DTGVSQNPRHKITKRGQNVTFRCDPISEHNRLYWYRQTLGQGPEFLTYFQNEAQLEKSRLLSDRFSAERPKGSFSTLEIQRTEQGDSAMYLCASSPRTLDEQYFGPGTRLTVT.

This clonotype was detected a few times. V is TRBV4-3 and J is TRBJ1-1; D may be TRBD1 (5 bases). This CDR3 is 15 amino acids long. Trimming took 1 base from V and 4 from J, leaving 13 bases between them. Germline V lookup: CDR1 LGHNA, CDR2 YSLEER. The CDR3 coding sequence is TGCGCCAGCAGCCAAGGATGGGGCGAAGGCACTGAAGCTTTCTTT. This translates into CASSQGWGEGTEAFF.

Concerning this clonotype: A junction boundary mismatches the germline segment, possibly from a read error. This chain joins TRBV13 and TRBJ2-5; D unclear. The CDR3 has 14 residues. Per the germline V gene, CDR1 is PRHDT and CDR2 is FYEKMQ (reference sequence). The CDR3 loop reads CASSVGLRQETQYF. The CDR3 DNA reads TGTGCCAGCAGCGTAGGGCTCCGTCAAGAGACCCAGTACTTC.

The chain combines TRBV9 with TRBJ1-1; weak D call: TRBD1 (6 bases). Germline CDR1 SGDLS, CDR2 YYNGEE. The CDR3 has 18 amino acids. Trimming cost V 4 bases and J 0 bases, with 22 bases left between them. DNA for the CDR3: TGTGCCAGCAGCACCTCGGGGGCAGGGATGCCAATGAACACTGAAGCTTTCTTT. Translation: CASSTSGAGMPMNTEAFF.

The chain carries TRBV28 and TRBJ2-6; no firm D call. This CDR3 spans 13 amino acids. Trimming left V 9 bases short and J 3 bases short, with 9 bases between. Germline V gives CDR1 MDHEN, CDR2 SYDVKM. The CDR3 spells CASLVNGANVLTF. CDR3 in DNA: TGTGCCAGTCTGGTAAATGGGGCCAACGTCCTGACTTTC.

This clonotype was seen more than once but under ten times. The rearrangement links TRBV30 to TRBJ1-2; D perhaps matches TRBD1 (6 bases). Germline V gene data show CDR1 as GTSNPN and CDR2 as SVGIG (reference sequence). The CDR3 spans 14 residues. With 4 bases removed from V and 4 bases from J, the gap between germline ends came to 16 bases. The CDR3 reads CAWNLRTASYGYTF. The CDR3 DNA follows: TGTGCCTGGAACCTTCGGACAGCCTCCTATGGCTACACCTTC.

The V and J genes are TRBV5-1 and TRBJ2-1; no clear D gene. Trimming cost V 7 bases and J 7 bases, with 12 bases left between them. Germline V gives CDR1 SGHRS, CDR2 YFSETQ. The CDR3 covers 12 residues. The CDR3 DNA sequence: TGCGCCAGCTCTGAGGCCGTTAATGAGCAGTTCTTC. Encoded protein: CASSEAVNEQFF.

This chain connects TRBV6-2 or TRBV6-3 to TRBJ2-5; D remains unclear. Trimming cost V 6 bases and J 13 bases, with 15 bases left between them. Germline CDR1 is MNHEY and CDR2 is SVGEGT. The CDR3 consists of 11 residues. CDR3 sequence: CASSHGQERYF. As DNA, the CDR3 is TGTGCCAGCAGCCACGGGCAGGAACGGTACTTC.

The chain recombines TRBV5-1 with TRBJ2-7; 14 nucleotides align to TRBD2. V shed 4 bases and J 2 bases; nucleotides not matched to a gene: 14. CDR1 and CDR2 (germline): SGHRS, YFSETQ. CDR3 size: 19 residues. CDR3 DNA sequence: TGCGCCAGCAGCATGTGGACTAGCGGGGGGCGATCGATGACCTACGAGCAGTACTTC. This encodes CASSMWTSGGRSMTYEQYF. Looking up the rest from reference TRBV5-1 and TRBJ2-7 gives the full variable domain: KAGVTQTPRYLIKTRGQQVTLSCSPISGHRSVSWYQQTPGQGLQFLFEYFSETQRNKGNFPGRFSGRQFSNSRSEMNVSTLELGDSALYLCASSMWTSGGRSMTYEQYFGPGTRLTVT.